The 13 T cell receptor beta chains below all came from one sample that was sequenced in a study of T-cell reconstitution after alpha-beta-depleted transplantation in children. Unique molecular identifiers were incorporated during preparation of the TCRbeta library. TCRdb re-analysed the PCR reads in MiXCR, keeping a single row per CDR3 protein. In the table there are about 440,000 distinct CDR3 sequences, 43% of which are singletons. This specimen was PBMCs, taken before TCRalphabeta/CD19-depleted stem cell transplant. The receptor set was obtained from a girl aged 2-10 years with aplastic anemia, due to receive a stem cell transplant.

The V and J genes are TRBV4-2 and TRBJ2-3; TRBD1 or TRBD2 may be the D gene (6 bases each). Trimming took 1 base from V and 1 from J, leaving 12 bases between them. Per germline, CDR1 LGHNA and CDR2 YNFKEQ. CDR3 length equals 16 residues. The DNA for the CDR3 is TGTGCCAGCAGCCAAGCTGACGGGGGCCGCACAGATACGCAGTATTTT. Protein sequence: CASSQADGGRTDTQYF.

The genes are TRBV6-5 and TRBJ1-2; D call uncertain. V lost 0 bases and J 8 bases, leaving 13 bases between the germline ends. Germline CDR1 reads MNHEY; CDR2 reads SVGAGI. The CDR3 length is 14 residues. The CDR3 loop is CASSYSIHSLGYTF. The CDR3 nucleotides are TGTGCCAGCAGTTACTCGATTCACAGCCTCGGCTACACCTTC.

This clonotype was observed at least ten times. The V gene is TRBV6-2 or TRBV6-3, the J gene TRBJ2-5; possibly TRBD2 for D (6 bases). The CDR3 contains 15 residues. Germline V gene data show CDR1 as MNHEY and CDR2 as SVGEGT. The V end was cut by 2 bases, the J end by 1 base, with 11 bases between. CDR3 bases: TGTGCCAGCAGTTACCGGGGGACTTTCCAAGAGACCCAGTACTTC. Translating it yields CASSYRGTFQETQYF.

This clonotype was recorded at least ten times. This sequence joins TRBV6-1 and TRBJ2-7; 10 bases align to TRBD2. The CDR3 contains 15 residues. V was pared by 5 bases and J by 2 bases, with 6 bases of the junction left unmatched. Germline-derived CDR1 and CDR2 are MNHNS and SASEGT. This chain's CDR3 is CASSRKAGGPYEQYF. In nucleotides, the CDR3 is TGTGCCAGCAGTCGTAAAGCGGGAGGGCCCTACGAGCAGTACTTC.

In nucleotides, the CDR3 is TGTGCCAGCCGCGAGGGGAGGCGCAATCAGCCCCAGCATTTT. Protein sequence: CASREGRRNQPQHF. V and J are TRBV3-1 and TRBJ1-5, with D tentatively TRBD1 (5 bases). V shed 8 bases and J shed 2 bases, with 13 bases lying between them. Per the germline V gene, CDR1 is LGHDT and CDR2 is YNNKEL (reference sequence). This CDR3 contains 14 residues. Filled out from reference TRBV3-1 and TRBJ1-5, the complete variable domain reads DTAVSQTPKYLVTQMGNDKSIKCEQNLGHDTMYWYKQDSKKFLKIMFSYNNKELIINETVPNRFSPKSPDKAHLNLHINSLELGDSAVYFCASREGRRNQPQHFGDGTRLSIL.

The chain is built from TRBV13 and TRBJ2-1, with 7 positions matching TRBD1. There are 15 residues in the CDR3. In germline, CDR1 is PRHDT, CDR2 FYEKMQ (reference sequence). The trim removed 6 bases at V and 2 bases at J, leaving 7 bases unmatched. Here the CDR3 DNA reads TGTGCCAGCAGTTCGACAGGGTCCCCCTACAATGAGCAGTTCTTC. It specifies CASSSTGSPYNEQFF.

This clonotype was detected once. The CDR3 here is CASTLAQGALGQPQHF. CDR3 nucleotides: TGTGCCAGCACCCTCGCGCAGGGGGCGCTGGGACAGCCCCAGCATTTT. The chain recombines TRBV28 with TRBJ1-5; 8 nucleotides agree with TRBD1. Losses at the gene ends were 7 bases for V and 7 bases for J; bases not matched to a gene: 15. In germline, CDR1 is MDHEN, CDR2 SYDVKM. The CDR3 covers 16 residues.

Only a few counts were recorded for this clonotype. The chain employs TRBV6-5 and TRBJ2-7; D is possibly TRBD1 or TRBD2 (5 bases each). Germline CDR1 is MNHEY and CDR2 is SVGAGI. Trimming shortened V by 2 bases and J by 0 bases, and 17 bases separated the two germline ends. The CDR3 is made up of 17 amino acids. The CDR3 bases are TGTGCCAGCAGTTACAGATCTCGGGGACGGAACTCCTACGAGCAGTACTTC. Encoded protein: CASSYRSRGRNSYEQYF.

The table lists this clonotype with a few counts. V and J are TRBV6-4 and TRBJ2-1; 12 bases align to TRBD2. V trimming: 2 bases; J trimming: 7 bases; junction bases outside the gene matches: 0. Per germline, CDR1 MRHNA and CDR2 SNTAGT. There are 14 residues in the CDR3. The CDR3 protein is CASSDGTSGNEQFF. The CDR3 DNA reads TGTGCCAGCAGTGACGGGACTAGCGGGAATGAGCAGTTCTTC.

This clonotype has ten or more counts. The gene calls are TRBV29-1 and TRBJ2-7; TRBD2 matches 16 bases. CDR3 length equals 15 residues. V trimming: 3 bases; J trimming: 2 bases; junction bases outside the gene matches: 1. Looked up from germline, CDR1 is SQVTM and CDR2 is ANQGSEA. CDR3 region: CSVEGLAGGTYEQYF. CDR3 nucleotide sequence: TGCAGCGTTGAGGGACTAGCGGGAGGGACCTACGAGCAGTACTTC.

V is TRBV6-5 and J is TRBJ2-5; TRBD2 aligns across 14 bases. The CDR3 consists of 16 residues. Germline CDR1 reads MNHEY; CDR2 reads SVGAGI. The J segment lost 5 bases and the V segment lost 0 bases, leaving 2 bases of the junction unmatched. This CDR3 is CASSYSRLAGGETQYF. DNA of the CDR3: TGTGCCAGCAGTTACTCGCGACTAGCGGGGGGGGAGACCCAGTACTTC.

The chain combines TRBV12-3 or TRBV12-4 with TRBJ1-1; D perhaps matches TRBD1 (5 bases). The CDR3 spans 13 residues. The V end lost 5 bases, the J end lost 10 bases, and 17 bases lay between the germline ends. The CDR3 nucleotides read TGTGCCAGCAGTCTCACGGACGGGCAGGGAGCTTTCTTT. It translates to CASSLTDGQGAFF.

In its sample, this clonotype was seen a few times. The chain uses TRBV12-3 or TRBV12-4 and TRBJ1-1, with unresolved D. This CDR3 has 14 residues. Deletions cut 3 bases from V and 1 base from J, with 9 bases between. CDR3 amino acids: CASSFALRNTEAFF. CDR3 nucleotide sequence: TGTGCCAGCAGTTTTGCTCTGAGGAACACTGAAGCTTTCTTT.